This T cell receptor (beta chain) is drawn from a study of cytomegalovirus exposure and HLA in healthy donors. Study outcomes and limitations: Under in vitro conditions, a few CMV-associated chains were confirmed as specific for CMV antigens. Some V segments (TRBV6-2 and TRBV6-3 among them) were excluded as indistinguishable. The study designated 164 TCR beta chains cytomegalovirus-associated. Per a prior analysis, the majority of TCR beta V segments were productive roughly 87% or roughly 30% of the time.

Concerning this clone: Its antigen is not identified.

The ends were cut back, 5 bases at V and 0 bases at J, with 16 bases in the middle. Germline V gives CDR1 MGHDK, CDR2 SYGVNS. The CDR3 covers 16 residues. PCR used 60 Vbeta primers and 13 Jbeta primers. Repertoires were generated with immunoSEQ multiplex PCR, while TCRdb's copy carries only in-frame clones and drops some. The sample carries 100,000 to 150,000 clones, 15% to 20% recorded once. The origin of this receptor is a female donor in good health and CMV-seropositive. The chain recombines TRBV25-1 with TRBJ1-1; TRBD1 might be the D (5 bases). Material: PBMCs. The CDR3 loop reads CASSPQGQEMNTEAFF. CDR3 sequence (DNA): TGTGCCAGCAGTCCGCAGGGCCAGGAGATGAACACTGAAGCTTTCTTT. The variable domain in full, completed from reference TRBV25-1 and TRBJ1-1, reads EADIYQTPRYLVIGTGKKITLECSQTMGHDKMYWYQQDPGMELHLIHYSYGVNSTEKGDLSSESTVSRIRTEHFPLTLESARPSHTSQYLCASSPQGQEMNTEAFFGQGTRLTVV.